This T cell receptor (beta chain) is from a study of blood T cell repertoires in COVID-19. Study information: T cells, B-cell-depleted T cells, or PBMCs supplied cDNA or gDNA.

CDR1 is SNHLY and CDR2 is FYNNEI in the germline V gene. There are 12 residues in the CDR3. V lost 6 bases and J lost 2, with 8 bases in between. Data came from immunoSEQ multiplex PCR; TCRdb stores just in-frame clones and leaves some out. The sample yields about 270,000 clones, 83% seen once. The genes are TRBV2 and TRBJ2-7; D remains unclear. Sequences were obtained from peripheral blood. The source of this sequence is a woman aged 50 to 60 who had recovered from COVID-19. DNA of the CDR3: TGTGCCAGCAGCCACCCTACCTACGAGCAGTACTTC. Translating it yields CASSHPTYEQYF.